This passage covers 22 T cell receptor beta chains from one sample sequenced in a study of blood T cell repertoires in COVID-19. Produced via immunoSEQ multiplex PCR; TCRdb's table is partial and in-frame only. The profile shows roughly 250,000 clones, around 90% of them singletons. Material for sequencing was PBMCs or T cells enriched from blood (not recorded which). These receptors came from a young woman with acute COVID-19.

CDR3 sequence reads: CATSRERRTGGAYGYTF. The CDR3 DNA reads TGTGCCACCAGCAGAGAGCGGCGGACAGGAGGGGCCTATGGCTACACCTTC. The chain carries TRBV15 and TRBJ1-2; 7 bases are shared with TRBD1. The germline V gene encodes CDR1 LNHNV and CDR2 YYDKDF (reference sequence). CDR3 length equals 17 residues. J was trimmed by 4 bases and V by 0 bases; bases with no gene match: 11.

The V call is TRBV2, the J call TRBJ1-5; possible D gene TRBD1, 5 bases. Germline V gene lookup returns CDR1 SNHLY and CDR2 FYNNEI. Trimming took off 7 bases at V and 7 bases at J, with 14 bases between the two ends. The CDR3 contains 13 residues. For the CDR3, the DNA is TGTGCCAGCATGGGGGGTCGGCGGCAGCCCCAGCATTTT. Encoded protein: CASMGGRRQPQHF.

The chain uses TRBV7-2 and TRBJ2-3, with TRBD2 as a possible D gene (5 bases). Germline-derived CDR1 and CDR2 are SGHTA and FQGNSA. CDR3 size: 14 residues. V was shortened by 1 base and J by 5 bases, with 10 bases between the two germline ends. Here the CDR3 DNA reads TGTGCCAGCAGCTTAGATGCACGGGGAGATACGCAGTATTTT. Translating it yields CASSLDARGDTQYF.

The J gene is TRBJ2-7, the V gene TRBV3-1 (or the pseudogene TRBV3-2); D is ambiguous. The germline V and J ends were trimmed by 0 bases and 2 bases, with 11 bases remaining between them. The CDR3 is made up of 15 amino acids. Germline V gene lookup returns CDR1 LGHDT and CDR2 YNNKEL (reference sequence). This chain's CDR3 is CASSQEYGRTYEQYF. The DNA of the CDR3 is TGTGCCAGCAGCCAAGAGTATGGCAGGACCTACGAGCAGTACTTC.

The CDR3 loop reads CAISESIRDRGNRSYNEQFF. The CDR3 DNA sequence: TGTGCCATCAGTGAGTCAATACGGGACAGGGGGAATCGCTCCTACAATGAGCAGTTCTTC. The chain links TRBV10-3 to TRBJ2-1; TRBD1 matches at 11 bases. After removal of 0 bases from V and 0 bases from J, the junction contained 10 bases not matched to a gene. The CDR3 spans 20 residues. Germline CDR1 and CDR2: ENHRY and SYGVKD.

This clone was recorded a few times. The chain combines TRBV12-3 or TRBV12-4 with TRBJ2-1; the match to TRBD2 covers 8 bases. The J segment lost 3 bases and the V segment lost 11 bases, leaving 6 bases of the junction unmatched. This CDR3 has 13 residues. The CDR3 region is CALRRGDYNEQFF. CDR3 bases: TGTGCCCTCCGGCGGGGGGACTACAATGAGCAGTTCTTC.

The genes are TRBV30 and TRBJ1-6, with D maybe TRBD1 (6 bases). Germline assignment: CDR1 GTSNPN and CDR2 SVGIG (reference sequence). V lost 5 bases, J lost 5 bases, and 13 bases lay in between. CDR3 length equals 14 residues. The CDR3 is CAWGPGHDNSPLHF. DNA of the CDR3: TGTGCCTGGGGTCCGGGACACGATAATTCACCCCTCCACTTT.

The chain carries TRBV4-1 and TRBJ1-5, with D hard to call. V lost 0 bases and J 5 bases, leaving 5 bases between the germline ends. CDR3 length equals 13 residues. CDR1 and CDR2 (germline): MGHRA, YSYEKL. For the CDR3, the DNA is TGCGCCAGCAGCCAAGATCGAGATCAGCCCCAGCATTTT. Amino acid sequence: CASSQDRDQPQHF.

For the CDR3, the DNA is TGCGCCAGCAGCTTGGGACAGGTCAACGAGCAGTACTTC. This gives the protein CASSLGQVNEQYF. The rearrangement links TRBV5-1 to TRBJ2-7; D is perhaps TRBD1 (6 bases). Trimming stripped 0 bases from V and 5 bases from J, with 9 bases between. Germline lookup yields CDR1 SGHRS and CDR2 YFSETQ. The CDR3 contains 13 residues.

The J gene is TRBJ2-2, the V gene TRBV4-1; D gene unclear. The CDR3 totals 14 residues. Germline CDR1 reads MGHRA; CDR2 reads YSYEKL. V gave up 6 bases and J gave up 0 bases, with 8 bases separating them. The CDR3 DNA reads TGCGCCAGCAGGTCCGGGTCGAACACCGGGGAGCTGTTTTTT. This encodes CASRSGSNTGELFF.

J is TRBJ1-2 and V is TRBV6-1; no firm D call. Trimming removed 2 bases from V and 4 bases from J, with 14 bases in between. Germline V lookup: CDR1 MNHNS, CDR2 SASEGT. The CDR3 runs to 15 residues. The CDR3 sequence is CASSESISPPYGYTF. The CDR3 nucleotides read TGTGCCAGCAGTGAATCTATTTCCCCACCCTATGGCTACACCTTC.

The chain carries TRBV5-1 and TRBJ1-3, with D unresolved. Trimming removed 0 bases at V and 4 bases at J, with 8 bases between. CDR3 length: 14 amino acids. Per the germline V gene, CDR1 is SGHRS and CDR2 is YFSETQ. The CDR3 region is CASSLGVRGNTIYF. The CDR3 DNA is TGCGCCAGCAGCTTGGGGGTCAGGGGAAACACCATATATTTT.

V gene TRBV4-3 combines with J gene TRBJ1-1; D is possibly TRBD1 (6 bases). CDR1 and CDR2 from the germline V gene are LGHNA and YSLEER. V dropped 1 base and J dropped 3 bases, with 18 bases sitting between them. The CDR3 runs 17 residues. In nucleotides, the CDR3 is TGCGCCAGCAGCCAAGCCGGAACAGGGTGGTTTGACACTGAAGCTTTCTTT. It codes for CASSQAGTGWFDTEAFF.

This chain connects TRBV20-1 to TRBJ2-5; D ambiguous. There are 11 residues in the CDR3. In germline, CDR1 is DFQATT, CDR2 SNEGSKA (reference sequence). The V gene lost 6 bases and the J gene lost 0 bases, with 5 bases spanning the gap. CDR3 sequence: CSATNQETQYF. CDR3 DNA sequence: TGCAGTGCCACAAACCAAGAGACCCAGTACTTC.

This chain uses TRBV12-3 or TRBV12-4 with TRBJ1-1; TRBD1 might be the D (6 bases). Between the trimmed V and J ends, which lost 1 base and 9 bases, there was a span of 9 bases. The length of the CDR3 is 12 residues. CDR3 in DNA: TGTGCCAGCAGTTTAGGGGGGCAGAAAGCTTTCTTT. Protein product: CASSLGGQKAFF.

The chain combines TRBV30 with TRBJ1-5; 10 bases are shared with TRBD1. There are 14 residues in the CDR3. In germline, CDR1 is GTSNPN, CDR2 SVGIG (reference sequence). The V gene end was trimmed by 5 bases and the J gene end by 6 bases; junction bases not matched to a gene: 7. The CDR3 loop reads CAWSPGQGIQPQHF. CDR3 coding DNA: TGTGCCTGGTCTCCGGGACAGGGGATTCAGCCCCAGCATTTT. Complete variable domain (other parts from reference TRBV30 and TRBJ1-5): SQTIHQWPATLVQPVGSPLSLECTVEGTSNPNLYWYRQAAGRGLQLLFYSVGIGQISSEVPQNLSASRPQDRQFILSSKKLLLSDSGFYLCAWSPGQGIQPQHFGDGTRLSIL.

This clone was seen only a few times. The rearrangement links TRBV10-1 to TRBJ1-6; no clear D gene. The germline V and J ends were trimmed by 4 bases and 1 base, with 8 bases remaining between them. Germline V gene lookup returns CDR1 WNHNN and CDR2 SYGVQD (reference sequence). There are 15 residues in the CDR3. CDR3 DNA: TGCGCCAGCAGTGCCGGGGAGTCCTATAATTCACCCCTCCACTTT. This sequence encodes CASSAGESYNSPLHF.

This sequence joins TRBV10-2 and TRBJ2-2; D is perhaps TRBD2 (7 bases). Germline assignment: CDR1 WSHSY and CDR2 SAAADI. V was shortened by 6 bases and J by 3 bases, with 11 bases between the two germline ends. The length of the CDR3 is 14 residues. CDR3 DNA sequence: TGCGCCAGCAGAGGGGGGGCGGACACCGGGGAGCTGTTTTTT. Its protein is CASRGGADTGELFF.

The CDR3: CSVHGQGQETQYF. CDR3 in DNA: TGCAGCGTTCATGGACAGGGCCAAGAGACCCAGTACTTC. This sequence joins TRBV29-1 and TRBJ2-5; TRBD1 aligns across 8 bases. Germline trimming cut 5 bases from V and 1 base from J; bases unmatched to any gene: 3. The CDR3 is 13 residues long. From germline, CDR1 is SQVTM and CDR2 ANQGSEA.

This chain connects TRBV10-1 to TRBJ1-6; D is uncertain. Looked up from germline, CDR1 is WNHNN and CDR2 is SYGVQD (reference sequence). CDR3 length equals 13 residues. The germline V and J ends were trimmed by 3 bases and 5 bases, with 5 bases remaining between them. CDR3 loop: CASSDQNNSPLHF. The DNA for the CDR3 is TGCGCCAGCAGTGATCAAAATAATTCACCCCTCCACTTT.

The chain combines TRBV2 with TRBJ2-7; weak D call: TRBD2 (5 bases). The CDR3 totals 16 residues. Germline CDR1 reads SNHLY; CDR2 reads FYNNEI. V was cut by 6 bases and J by 3 bases, with 21 bases left in between. The CDR3 protein is CASSPELVSQYYEQYF. As DNA, the CDR3 is TGTGCCAGCAGCCCTGAACTAGTTTCCCAATACTACGAGCAGTACTTC.

This clone was found once. The chain carries TRBV7-9 and TRBJ1-1; D is possibly TRBD1 (5 bases). V was trimmed by 2 bases and J by 4 bases, leaving 14 bases between them. CDR1 SEHNR and CDR2 FQNEAQ come from the germline V gene (reference sequence). This CDR3 is built from 15 residues. CDR3 amino acids: CASSLNVGASTEAFF. The CDR3 DNA reads TGTGCCAGCAGCTTAAATGTAGGGGCGAGCACTGAAGCTTTCTTT.